Each of the 25 T cell receptor beta chains below was sequenced from the same sample in a study of blood T cell repertoires in COVID-19 (dated by TCRdb to the early 2020s). Library construction relied on the immunoSEQ multiplex PCR assay. TCRdb obtained this table from immuneACCESS and retained in-frame rearrangements with V and J assigned. These tables miss some clones; where compared with another copy, unresolved V genes account for less than half of the shortfall, and the remainder is unexplained. In this sample the table shows under 350,000 clones, approximately 89% of which occur a single time. Together, the top ten hold under 2.5% of the sample. Sequenced: PBMCs or T cells enriched from blood (not recorded which). The receptor source for this set is an older woman who had recovered from COVID-19.

The CDR3 DNA reads TGTGCCAGCGTGCAGGGGGTAAACGTTGGCTACACCTTC. It is translated as CASVQGVNVGYTF. This rearrangement joins TRBV28 to TRBJ1-2, with 7 bases matching TRBD1. The CDR3 loop spans 13 amino acids. Trimming at V came to 8 bases and at J to 7 bases, leaving 10 bases not matched to a gene. CDR1 and CDR2 (germline): MDHEN, SYDVKM.

The chain is built from TRBV19 and TRBJ2-1; D is possibly TRBD2 (6 bases). The V end was cut by 5 bases, the J end by 9 bases, with 14 bases between. CDR1 and CDR2 from the germline V gene are LNHDA and SQIVND (reference sequence). CDR3 length equals 13 residues. CDR3 in amino acids: CASSAPREPEQFF. DNA for the CDR3: TGTGCCAGTAGTGCCCCTCGGGAGCCTGAGCAGTTCTTC.

This clone has only a few counts. The genes are TRBV4-2 and TRBJ2-7, with 9 positions matching TRBD2. The junction had 7 bases not matched to a gene; V was cut back by 3 bases and J by 1 base. The CDR3 spans 16 residues. Germline V gene data show CDR1 as LGHNA and CDR2 as YNFKEQ. The CDR3 region is CASSQDMTSGSYEQYF. The DNA for the CDR3 is TGTGCCAGCAGCCAGGATATGACTAGCGGTTCCTACGAGCAGTACTTC.

The chain recombines TRBV6-5 with TRBJ1-5; TRBD1 matches 7 bases. With V trimmed by 8 bases and J by 1 base, 8 bases remained unmatched. CDR3 length equals 15 residues. From germline, CDR1 is MNHEY and CDR2 SVGAGI. This CDR3 reads CASSLQGESNQPQHF. Written as DNA, the CDR3 is TGTGCCAGCTCCCTCCAGGGGGAGAGCAATCAGCCCCAGCATTTT.

By proportion, this clone is medium-sized (0.01 to 0.1%). The gene calls are TRBV9 and TRBJ2-3; tentatively, D is TRBD2 (6 bases). Germline V lookup: CDR1 SGDLS, CDR2 YYNGEE. The CDR3 extends over 16 amino acids. The V end was cut by 1 base, the J end by 2 bases, with 14 bases between. CDR3 sequence: CASSVFGRGLTDTQYF. DNA of the CDR3: TGTGCCAGCAGCGTATTCGGGCGGGGACTCACAGATACGCAGTATTTT.

V is TRBV28 and J is TRBJ2-2; D may be TRBD2 (6 bases). Germline lookup yields CDR1 MDHEN and CDR2 SYDVKM. Trimming removed 6 bases at V and 4 bases at J, with 15 bases between. This CDR3 has 15 residues. CDR3 in DNA: TGTGCCAGCAGAATGAGATCGGGAGTCACCGGGGAGCTGTTTTTT. It translates to CASRMRSGVTGELFF.

This sequence joins TRBV3-1 (or the pseudogene TRBV3-2) and TRBJ2-1, with 9 bases identical to TRBD1. This CDR3 has 15 amino acids. CDR1 is LGHDT, CDR2 YNNKEL, per germline (reference sequence). V lost 3 bases to trimming and J lost 1 base; unmatched junction nucleotides: 1. CDR3 residues: CASSQGQGSYNEQFF. The CDR3 region has the DNA TGTGCCAGCAGCCAGGGACAGGGATCCTACAATGAGCAGTTCTTC.

The gene calls are TRBV19 and TRBJ2-7, with a weak D call TRBD1 (7 bases). Germline-derived CDR1 and CDR2 are LNHDA and SQIVND (reference sequence). The CDR3 consists of 14 residues. The germline V and J ends were trimmed by 3 bases and 4 bases, with 13 bases remaining between them. The CDR3 DNA follows: TGTGCCAGTAGTATGTCCAGGGGGGCGTACGAGCAGTACTTC. Protein sequence: CASSMSRGAYEQYF.

V and J are TRBV27 and TRBJ2-1, with TRBD1 as a possible D gene (6 bases). V dropped 7 bases and J dropped 1 base, with 17 bases sitting between them. Germline lookup yields CDR1 MNHEY and CDR2 SMNVEV (reference sequence). The length of the CDR3 is 16 residues. The CDR3 is CASTLAGAPSYNEQFF. The CDR3 nucleotides are TGTGCCAGCACTCTCGCAGGGGCCCCATCCTACAATGAGCAGTTCTTC.

This clone was counted only a few times. The chain joins TRBV27 to TRBJ2-7, with a tentative D call TRBD2 (5 bases). The CDR3 contains 15 residues. Looked up from germline, CDR1 is MNHEY and CDR2 is SMNVEV (reference sequence). Trimming stripped 6 bases from V and 1 base from J, with 16 bases between. CDR3 region: CASRTVASGSYEQYF. CDR3 DNA sequence: TGTGCCAGCAGGACGGTCGCAAGCGGTTCCTACGAGCAGTACTTC.

V gene TRBV7-8 combines with J gene TRBJ1-2; the D is unclear. The germline V and J ends were trimmed by 5 bases and 8 bases, with 15 bases remaining between them. The germline gives CDR1 SGHVS, CDR2 FQNEAQ. The CDR3 runs to 13 residues. Written as DNA, the CDR3 is TGTGCCAGCAGCCCGGGAGGGAGGCTAGGCTACACCTTC. It encodes CASSPGGRLGYTF.

The rearrangement uses TRBV24-1 and TRBJ2-7; 11 bases are shared with TRBD1. The CDR3 runs to 15 residues. Germline assignment: CDR1 KGHDR and CDR2 SFDVKD. Losses at the gene ends were 4 bases for V and 7 bases for J; bases not matched to a gene: 8. CDR3 nucleotide sequence: TGTGCCACCAGTGACCCCGGACAGGGGGCTGGGGAGCAGTACTTC. Protein sequence: CATSDPGQGAGEQYF.

This chain's CDR3 is CASSPPSGSYNEQFF. The CDR3 DNA follows: TGTGCCAGCAGCCCCCCTAGCGGATCCTACAATGAGCAGTTCTTC. The chain employs TRBV11-3 and TRBJ2-1; 7 bases align to TRBD2. J gave up 1 base and V 5 bases, and 5 bases lay outside the gene matches. This CDR3 region has 15 residues. Germline assignment: CDR1 SGHNT and CDR2 YENEEA.

The chain links TRBV30 to TRBJ2-1; 15 bases line up with TRBD2. Germline V gives CDR1 GTSNPN, CDR2 SVGIG (reference sequence). This CDR3 spans 19 amino acids. V gave up 1 base and J gave up 7 bases; unmatched junction bases: 14. CDR3 bases: TGTGCCTGGAGTGCCGGACGTGGACTAGCGGGGGGGTCCCCTAATGAGCAGTTCTTC. Its protein is CAWSAGRGLAGGSPNEQFF. The full variable domain, in which reference TRBV30 and TRBJ2-1 provide the parts outside the CDR3, is SQTIHQWPATLVQPVGSPLSLECTVEGTSNPNLYWYRQAAGRGLQLLFYSVGIGQISSEVPQNLSASRPQDRQFILSSKKLLLSDSGFYLCAWSAGRGLAGGSPNEQFFGPGTRLTVL.

J is TRBJ2-6 and V is TRBV7-6; tentatively, D is TRBD1 (5 bases). The CDR3 totals 19 residues. Germline V gives CDR1 SGHVS, CDR2 FNYEAQ. V was cut by 5 bases and J by 0 bases, with 20 bases left in between. The CDR3 DNA is TGTGCCAGCAGCAGAGTACACAGGACACCTTACTCTGGGGCCAACGTCCTGACTTTC. It is translated as CASSRVHRTPYSGANVLTF.

This sequence joins TRBV4-2 and TRBJ2-7; TRBD2 might be the D (6 bases). Germline CDR1 LGHNA, CDR2 YNFKEQ. The CDR3 totals 16 residues. V shed 0 bases and J shed 0 bases, with 12 bases lying between them. The CDR3 is CASSQERASDSYEQYF. The CDR3 nucleotides are TGTGCCAGCAGCCAAGAGAGGGCTAGCGACTCCTACGAGCAGTACTTC.

V and J are TRBV27 and TRBJ1-2; D call uncertain. CDR1 MNHEY and CDR2 SMNVEV come from the germline V gene (reference sequence). V lost 2 bases and J 8 bases, leaving 9 bases between the germline ends. The length of the CDR3 is 12 residues. This CDR3 is CASSLTGEGYTF. In DNA, the CDR3 is TGTGCCAGCAGTTTAACCGGGGAAGGCTACACCTTC.

This clone appeared a single time. This rearrangement joins TRBV28 to TRBJ2-1; 9 bases are shared with TRBD2. The J segment lost 5 bases and the V segment lost 4 bases, leaving 9 bases of the junction unmatched. CDR1 is MDHEN, CDR2 SYDVKM, per germline. The CDR3 has 16 amino acids. CDR3 amino acids: CASSSSLASGNNEQFF. In DNA, the CDR3 is TGTGCCAGCAGTTCAAGCCTGGCTAGCGGGAACAATGAGCAGTTCTTC.

The genes are TRBV28 and TRBJ2-5, with D tentatively TRBD2 (5 bases). Germline CDR1 is MDHEN and CDR2 is SYDVKM. This CDR3 is built from 14 residues. Trimming took off 6 bases at V and 1 base at J, with 12 bases between the two ends. The CDR3 is CASSPDLIQETQYF. CDR3 DNA sequence: TGTGCCAGCAGCCCGGACTTGATCCAAGAGACCCAGTACTTC.

CDR3 loop: CASSEAGVRDKSYEQYF. DNA of the CDR3: TGTGCCAGCAGTGAAGCGGGGGTTAGGGACAAATCCTACGAGCAGTACTTC. This chain links TRBV2 with TRBJ2-7; perhaps TRBD1 as D (6 bases). Trimming shortened V by 0 bases and J by 1 base, and 16 bases separated the two germline ends. The CDR3 has 17 amino acids. Germline CDR1 reads SNHLY; CDR2 reads FYNNEI.

The chain couples TRBV19 to TRBJ2-3; 8 nucleotides align to TRBD1. The germline gives CDR1 LNHDA, CDR2 SQIVND (reference sequence). The CDR3 contains 15 residues. V shed 6 bases and J 1 base; nucleotides not matched to a gene: 6. The CDR3 region is CASSLQGVGTDTQYF. CDR3 in DNA: TGTGCCAGTAGCTTACAGGGGGTAGGCACAGATACGCAGTATTTT.

V gene TRBV18 combines with J gene TRBJ2-7, with D perhaps TRBD1 (8 bases). From germline, CDR1 is KGHSH and CDR2 LQKENI. The V and J ends lost 0 bases and 3 bases respectively, with 12 bases between them. This CDR3 comprises 15 residues. The CDR3 loop is CASSPPYRGGYEQYF. The DNA of the CDR3 is TGTGCCAGCTCACCACCCTACAGGGGGGGCTACGAGCAGTACTTC.

The chain carries TRBV7-3 and TRBJ2-2; D unclear. Germline values: CDR1 SGHTA, CDR2 FQGTGA. Trimming took off 5 bases at V and 6 bases at J, with 10 bases between the two ends. The CDR3 extends over 13 amino acids. The CDR3 loop is CASSRVVAGELFF. CDR3 nucleotides: TGTGCCAGCAGCCGCGTGGTGGCCGGGGAGCTGTTTTTT.

The rearrangement uses TRBV7-9 and TRBJ2-2; 11 bases line up with TRBD2. This CDR3 spans 19 amino acids. The germline gives CDR1 SEHNR, CDR2 FQNEAQ (reference sequence). V shed 5 bases and J 5 bases; nucleotides not matched to a gene: 16. The CDR3 DNA is TGTGCCAGCAGCCTGACTCTGACTAGCGGGATTTCAGCTACCGGGGAGCTGTTTTTT. Its translation: CASSLTLTSGISATGELFF.

This rearrangement joins TRBV6-5 to TRBJ1-5; 11 bases map to TRBD1. Trimming cost V 8 bases and J 6 bases; bases outside gene matches: 6. This CDR3 comprises 14 residues. Germline V gene sequence: CDR1 MNHEY, CDR2 SVGAGI. CDR3: CASWVGQGGQPQHF. The CDR3, as DNA: TGTGCCAGCTGGGTGGGACAGGGGGGTCAGCCCCAGCATTTT.